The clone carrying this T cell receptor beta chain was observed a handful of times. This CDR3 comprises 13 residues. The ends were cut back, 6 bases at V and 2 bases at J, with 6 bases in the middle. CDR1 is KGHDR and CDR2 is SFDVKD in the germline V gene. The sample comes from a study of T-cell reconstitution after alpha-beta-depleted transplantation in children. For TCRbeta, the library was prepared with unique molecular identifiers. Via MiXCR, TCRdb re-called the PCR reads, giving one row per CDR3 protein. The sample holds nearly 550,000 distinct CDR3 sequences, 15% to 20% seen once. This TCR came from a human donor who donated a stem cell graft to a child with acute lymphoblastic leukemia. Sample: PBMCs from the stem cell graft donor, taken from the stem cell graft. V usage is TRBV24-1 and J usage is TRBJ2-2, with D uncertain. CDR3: CATSSPNTGELFF. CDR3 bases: TGTGCCACCAGTTCGCCCAACACCGGGGAGCTGTTTTTT.